This T cell receptor (beta chain) was found in a study of T cell responses to AZD1222 COVID-19 vaccine. Across the whole study: Pooling covered second doses at about 4 or about 12 weeks.

Only a few counts were recorded for this clone. Its antigen is unknown. Sequencing used immunoSEQ multiplex PCR; TCRdb keeps in-frame clones, though not all of them. Of 200,000 or so clones detected, 88% appear once; the ten largest clones hold roughly 8%. Study-wide findings and caveats: There were repertoire samples only from the period after the peak T cell response. With dominance at 160-218 and 743-854, vaccine-associated CD4 TCRs spanned spike. After two AZD1222 doses, spike-specific TCR breadth and depth rose versus day 0.

This clonotype was obtained from an adult in good health. Sequenced material: peripheral blood, taken on day 0 of AZD1222 vaccination.

The DNA for the CDR3 is TGTGCCAGCAGTTTAACGGCCGGGGGGGCTTTCTTT. This sequence encodes CASSLTAGGAFF. This chain connects TRBV12-3 or TRBV12-4 to TRBJ1-1, with TRBD1 as a possible D gene (5 bases). V was trimmed by 2 bases and J by 11 bases, leaving 12 bases between them. The CDR3 has 12 amino acids.